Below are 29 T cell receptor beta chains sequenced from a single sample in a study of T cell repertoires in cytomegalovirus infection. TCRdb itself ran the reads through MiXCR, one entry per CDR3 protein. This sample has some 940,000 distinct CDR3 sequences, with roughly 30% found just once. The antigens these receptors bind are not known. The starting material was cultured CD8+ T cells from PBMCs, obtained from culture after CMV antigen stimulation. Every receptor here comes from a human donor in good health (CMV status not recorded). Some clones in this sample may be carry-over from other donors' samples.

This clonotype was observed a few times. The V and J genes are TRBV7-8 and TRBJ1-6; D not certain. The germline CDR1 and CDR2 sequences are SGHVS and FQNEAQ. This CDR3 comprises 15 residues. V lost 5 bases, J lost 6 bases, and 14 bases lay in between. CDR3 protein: CASSVNTGGNSPLHF. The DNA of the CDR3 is TGTGCCAGCAGCGTGAACACGGGTGGTAATTCACCCCTCCACTTT.

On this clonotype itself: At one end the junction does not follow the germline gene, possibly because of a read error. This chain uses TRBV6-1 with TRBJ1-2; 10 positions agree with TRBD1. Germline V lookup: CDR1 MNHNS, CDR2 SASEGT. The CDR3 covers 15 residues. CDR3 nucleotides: TGTGCCAACAGTGCGGGACAGGGGCGTAACTATGGCTACACCTTC. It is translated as CANSAGQGRNYGYTF.

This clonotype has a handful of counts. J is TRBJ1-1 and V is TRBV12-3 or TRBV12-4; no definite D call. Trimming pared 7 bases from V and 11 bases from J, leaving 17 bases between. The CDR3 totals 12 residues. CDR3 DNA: TGTGCCAGCACCCCCGCGGCGGGGTACGCTTTCTTT. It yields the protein CASTPAAGYAFF.

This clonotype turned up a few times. The CDR3 DNA reads as TGTGCCAGCAGCCAAGGATCCAGTTATGGCTACACCTTC. Translated, it gives CASSQGSSYGYTF. The chain has TRBV4-2 and TRBJ1-2; D uncertain. Germline assignment: CDR1 LGHNA and CDR2 YNFKEQ. Trimming left V 1 base short and J 5 bases short, with 8 bases between. The CDR3 loop spans 13 amino acids.

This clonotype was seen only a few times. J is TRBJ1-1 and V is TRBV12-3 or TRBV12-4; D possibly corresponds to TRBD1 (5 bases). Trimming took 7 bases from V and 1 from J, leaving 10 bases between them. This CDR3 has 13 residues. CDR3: CASTSTGNTEAFF. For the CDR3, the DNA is TGTGCCAGCACAAGTACAGGGAACACTGAAGCTTTCTTT.

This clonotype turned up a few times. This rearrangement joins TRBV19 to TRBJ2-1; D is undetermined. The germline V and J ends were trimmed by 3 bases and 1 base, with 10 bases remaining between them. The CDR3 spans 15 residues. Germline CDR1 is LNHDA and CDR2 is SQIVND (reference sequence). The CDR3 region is CASSILRQSYNEQFF. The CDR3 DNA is TGTGCCAGTAGTATCCTTAGACAATCCTACAATGAGCAGTTCTTC.

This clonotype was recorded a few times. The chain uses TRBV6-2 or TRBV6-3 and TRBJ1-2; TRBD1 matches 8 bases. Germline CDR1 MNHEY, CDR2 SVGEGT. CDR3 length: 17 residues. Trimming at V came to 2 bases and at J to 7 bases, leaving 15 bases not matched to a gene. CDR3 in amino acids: CASSYGGRGPPAGGYTF. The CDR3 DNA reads TGTGCCAGCAGTTACGGAGGCAGGGGGCCGCCGGCGGGTGGCTACACCTTC.

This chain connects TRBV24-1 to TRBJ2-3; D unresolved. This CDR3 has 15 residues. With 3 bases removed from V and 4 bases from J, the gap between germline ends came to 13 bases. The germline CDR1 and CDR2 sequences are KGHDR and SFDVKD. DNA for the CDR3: TGTGCCACCAGTGATCCAGGCCTCAAACCAGATACGCAGTATTTT. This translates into CATSDPGLKPDTQYF.

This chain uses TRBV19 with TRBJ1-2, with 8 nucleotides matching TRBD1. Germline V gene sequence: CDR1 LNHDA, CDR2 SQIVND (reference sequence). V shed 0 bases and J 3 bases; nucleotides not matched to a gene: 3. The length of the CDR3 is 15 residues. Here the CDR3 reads CASSIDATGDYGYTF. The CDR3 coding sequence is TGTGCCAGTAGTATAGATGCGACAGGGGACTATGGCTACACCTTC.

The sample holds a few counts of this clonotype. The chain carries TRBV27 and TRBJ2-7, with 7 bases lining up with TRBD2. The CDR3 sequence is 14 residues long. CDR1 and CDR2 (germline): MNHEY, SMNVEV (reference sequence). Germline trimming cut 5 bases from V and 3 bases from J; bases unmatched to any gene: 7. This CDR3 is CASSPSGRNYEQYV. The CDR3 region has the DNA TGTGCCAGCAGTCCGTCCGGGAGGAACTACGAGCAGTACGTC.

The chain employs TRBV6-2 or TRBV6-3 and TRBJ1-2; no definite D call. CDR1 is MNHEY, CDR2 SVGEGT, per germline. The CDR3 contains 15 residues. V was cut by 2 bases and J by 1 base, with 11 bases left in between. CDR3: CASSYLSSVNYGYTF. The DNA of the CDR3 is TGTGCCAGCAGTTACCTCTCGTCGGTTAACTATGGCTACACCTTC.

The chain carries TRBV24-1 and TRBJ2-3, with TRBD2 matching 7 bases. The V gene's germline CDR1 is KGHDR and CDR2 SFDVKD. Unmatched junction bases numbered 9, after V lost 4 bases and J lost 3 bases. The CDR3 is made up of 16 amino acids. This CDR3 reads CATSERGGVTTDTQYF. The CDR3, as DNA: TGTGCCACCAGTGAACGCGGGGGAGTGACGACAGATACGCAGTATTTT.

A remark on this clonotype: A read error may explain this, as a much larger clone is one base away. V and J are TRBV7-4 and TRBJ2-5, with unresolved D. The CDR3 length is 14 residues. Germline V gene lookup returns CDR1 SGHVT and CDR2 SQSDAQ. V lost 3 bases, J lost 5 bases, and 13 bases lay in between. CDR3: CASSLFWKHETQYF. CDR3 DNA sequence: TGTGCCAGCAGCTTGTTTTGGAAACATGAGACCCAGTACTTC.

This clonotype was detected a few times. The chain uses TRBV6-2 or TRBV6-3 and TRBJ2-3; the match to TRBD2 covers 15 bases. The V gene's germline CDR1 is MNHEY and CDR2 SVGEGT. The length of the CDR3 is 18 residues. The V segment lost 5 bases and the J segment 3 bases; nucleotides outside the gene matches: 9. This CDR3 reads CASSTDWGLAGGTDTQYF. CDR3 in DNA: TGTGCCAGCAGTACCGACTGGGGACTAGCGGGGGGAACAGATACGCAGTATTTT.

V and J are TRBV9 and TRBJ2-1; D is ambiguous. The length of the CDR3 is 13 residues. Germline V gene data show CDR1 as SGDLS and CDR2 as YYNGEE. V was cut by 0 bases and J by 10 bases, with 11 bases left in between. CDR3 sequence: CASSVDTPREQFF. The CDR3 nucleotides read TGTGCCAGCAGCGTAGACACCCCAAGGGAGCAGTTCTTC. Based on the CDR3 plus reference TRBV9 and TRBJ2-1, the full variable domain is DSGVTQTPKHLITATGQRVTLRCSPRSGDLSVYWYQQSLDQGLQFLIQYYNGEERAKGNILERFSAQQFPDLHSELNLSSLELGDSALYFCASSVDTPREQFFGPGTRLTVL.

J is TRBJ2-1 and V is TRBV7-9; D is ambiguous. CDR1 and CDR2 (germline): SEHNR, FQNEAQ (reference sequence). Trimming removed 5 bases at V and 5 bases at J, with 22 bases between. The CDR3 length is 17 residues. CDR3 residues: CASSISFYRQLDNEQFF. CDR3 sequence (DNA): TGTGCCAGCAGCATTAGTTTCTATCGGCAGCTGGACAATGAGCAGTTCTTC.

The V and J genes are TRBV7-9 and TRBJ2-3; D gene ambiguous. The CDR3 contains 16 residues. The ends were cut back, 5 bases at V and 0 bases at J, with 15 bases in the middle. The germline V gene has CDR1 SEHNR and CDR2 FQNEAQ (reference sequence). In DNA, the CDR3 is TGTGCCAGCAGCGGCTGGCAGTCCTCTAGCACAGATACGCAGTATTTT. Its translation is CASSGWQSSSTDTQYF.

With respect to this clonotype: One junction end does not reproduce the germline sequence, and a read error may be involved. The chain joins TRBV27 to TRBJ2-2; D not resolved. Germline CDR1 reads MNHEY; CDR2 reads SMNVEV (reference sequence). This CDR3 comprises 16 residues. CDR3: CVSSTIPGGNTGELFF. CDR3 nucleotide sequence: TGTGTCAGCAGTACAATCCCGGGCGGGAACACCGGGGAGCTGTTTTTT.

The CDR3 protein is CASGPTGKEAFF. The DNA for the CDR3 is TGTGCCAGTGGTCCGACAGGGAAAGAAGCTTTCTTT. The chain recombines TRBV19 with TRBJ1-1; 7 positions match TRBD1. With V trimmed by 8 bases and J by 8 bases, 8 bases remained unmatched. The CDR3 has 12 residues. Per the germline V gene, CDR1 is LNHDA and CDR2 is SQIVND (reference sequence).

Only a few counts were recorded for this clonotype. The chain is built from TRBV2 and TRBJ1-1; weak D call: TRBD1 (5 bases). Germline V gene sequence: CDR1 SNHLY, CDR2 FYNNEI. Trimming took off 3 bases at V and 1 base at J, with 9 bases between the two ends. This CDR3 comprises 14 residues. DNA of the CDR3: TGTGCCAGCAGTGAGTGGGGGGAGAACACTGAAGCTTTCTTT. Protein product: CASSEWGENTEAFF. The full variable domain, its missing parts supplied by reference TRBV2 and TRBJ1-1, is EPEVTQTPSHQVTQMGQEVILRCVPISNHLYFYWYRQILGQKVEFLVSFYNNEISEKSEIFDDQFSVERPDGSNFTLKIRSTKLEDSAMYFCASSEWGENTEAFFGQGTRLTVV.

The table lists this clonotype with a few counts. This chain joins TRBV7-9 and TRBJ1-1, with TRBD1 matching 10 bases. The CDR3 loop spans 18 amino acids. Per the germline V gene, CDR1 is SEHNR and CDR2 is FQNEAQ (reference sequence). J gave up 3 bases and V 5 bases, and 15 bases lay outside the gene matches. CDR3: CASSDWTGGNHGDTEAFF. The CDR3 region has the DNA TGTGCCAGCAGCGATTGGACAGGGGGGAATCATGGTGACACTGAAGCTTTCTTT.

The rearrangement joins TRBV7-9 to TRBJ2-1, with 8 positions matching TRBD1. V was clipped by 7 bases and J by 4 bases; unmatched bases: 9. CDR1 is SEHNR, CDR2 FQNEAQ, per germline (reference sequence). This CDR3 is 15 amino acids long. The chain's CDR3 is CASIGGDRYYNEQFF. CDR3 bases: TGTGCCAGCATTGGTGGGGACAGGTATTACAATGAGCAGTTCTTC.

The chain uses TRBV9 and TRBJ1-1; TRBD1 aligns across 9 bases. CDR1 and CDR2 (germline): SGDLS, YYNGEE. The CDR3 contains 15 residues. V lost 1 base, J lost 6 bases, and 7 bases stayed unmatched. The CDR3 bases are TGTGCCAGCAGCGTAACGGACAGGGGAAATCCTGAAGCTTTCTTT. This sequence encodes CASSVTDRGNPEAFF.

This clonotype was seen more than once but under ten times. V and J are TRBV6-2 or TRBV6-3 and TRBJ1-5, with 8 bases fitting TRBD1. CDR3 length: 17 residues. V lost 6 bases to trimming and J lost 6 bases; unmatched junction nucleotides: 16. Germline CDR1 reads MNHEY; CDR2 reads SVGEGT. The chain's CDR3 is CASSGERRQGFGQPQHF. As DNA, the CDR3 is TGTGCCAGCAGCGGTGAGCGTCGACAGGGGTTTGGTCAGCCCCAGCATTTT.

The CDR3 loop reads CASSDRDTFNYGYTF. The CDR3 DNA follows: TGCGCCAGCAGTGATCGGGACACCTTTAACTATGGCTACACCTTC. This chain connects TRBV5-1 to TRBJ1-2; D is perhaps TRBD1 (6 bases). CDR1 and CDR2 (germline): SGHRS, YFSETQ. The ends were cut back, 5 bases at V and 1 base at J, with 15 bases in the middle. This CDR3 is 15 amino acids long.

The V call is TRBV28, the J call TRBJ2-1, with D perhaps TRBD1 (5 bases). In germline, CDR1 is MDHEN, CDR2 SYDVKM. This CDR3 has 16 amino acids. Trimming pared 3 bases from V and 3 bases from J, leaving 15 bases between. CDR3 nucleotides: TGTGCCAGCAGTTTCCTGACCCACGACAGCTACAATGAGCAGTTCTTC. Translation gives CASSFLTHDSYNEQFF.

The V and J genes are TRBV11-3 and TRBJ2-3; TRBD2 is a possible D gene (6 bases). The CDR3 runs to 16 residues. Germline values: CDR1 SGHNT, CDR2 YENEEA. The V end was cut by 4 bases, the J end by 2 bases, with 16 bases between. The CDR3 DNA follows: TGTGCCAGCAGCTCCGAACCGGGACTGAACACAGATACGCAGTATTTT. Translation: CASSSEPGLNTDTQYF. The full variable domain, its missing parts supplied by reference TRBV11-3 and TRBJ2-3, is EAGVVQSPRYKIIEKKQPVAFWCNPISGHNTLYWYLQNLGQGPELLIRYENEEAVDDSQLPKDRFSAERLKGVDSTLKIQPAELGDSAVYLCASSSEPGLNTDTQYFGPGTRLTVL.

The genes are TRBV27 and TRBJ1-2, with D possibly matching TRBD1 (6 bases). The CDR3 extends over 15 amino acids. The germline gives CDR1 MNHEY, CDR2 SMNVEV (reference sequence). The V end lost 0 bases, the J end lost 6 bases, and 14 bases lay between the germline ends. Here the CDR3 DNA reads TGTGCCAGCAGTTTATCGGGACACGGCAACCATGGCTACACCTTC. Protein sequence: CASSLSGHGNHGYTF.

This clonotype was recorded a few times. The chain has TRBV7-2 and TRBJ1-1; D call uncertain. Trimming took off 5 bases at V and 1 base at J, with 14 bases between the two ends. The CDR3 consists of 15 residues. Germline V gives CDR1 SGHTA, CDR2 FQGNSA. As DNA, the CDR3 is TGTGCCAGCAGCGTACACGATGGCGGGAACACTGAAGCTTTCTTT. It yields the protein CASSVHDGGNTEAFF.